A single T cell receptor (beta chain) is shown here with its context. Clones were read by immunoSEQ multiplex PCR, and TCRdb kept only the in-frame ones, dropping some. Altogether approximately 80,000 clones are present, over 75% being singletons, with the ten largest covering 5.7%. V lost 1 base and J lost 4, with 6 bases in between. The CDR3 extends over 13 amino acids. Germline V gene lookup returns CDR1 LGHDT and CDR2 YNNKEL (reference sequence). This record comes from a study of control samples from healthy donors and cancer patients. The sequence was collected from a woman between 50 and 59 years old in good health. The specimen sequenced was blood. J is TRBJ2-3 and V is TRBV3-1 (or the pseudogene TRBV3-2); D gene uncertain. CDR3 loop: CASSQAPPDTQYF. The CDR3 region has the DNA TGTGCCAGCAGCCAAGCCCCCCCAGATACGCAGTATTTT.